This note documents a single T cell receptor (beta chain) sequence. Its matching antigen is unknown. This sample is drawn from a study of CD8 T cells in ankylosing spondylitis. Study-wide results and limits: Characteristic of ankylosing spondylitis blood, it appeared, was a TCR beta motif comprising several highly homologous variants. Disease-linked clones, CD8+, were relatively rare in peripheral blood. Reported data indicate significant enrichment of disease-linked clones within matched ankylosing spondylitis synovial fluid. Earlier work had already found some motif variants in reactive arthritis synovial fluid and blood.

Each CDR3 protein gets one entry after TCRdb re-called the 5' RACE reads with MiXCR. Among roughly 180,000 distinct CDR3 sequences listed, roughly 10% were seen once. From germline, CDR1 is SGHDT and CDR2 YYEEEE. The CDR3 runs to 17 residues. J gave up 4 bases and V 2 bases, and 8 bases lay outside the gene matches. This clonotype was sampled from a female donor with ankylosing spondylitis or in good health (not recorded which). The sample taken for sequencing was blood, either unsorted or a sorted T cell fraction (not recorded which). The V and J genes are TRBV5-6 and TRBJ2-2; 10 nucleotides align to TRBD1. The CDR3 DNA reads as TGTGCCAGCAGCTTAATGACAGGGGGCATGATCACCGGGGAGCTGTTTTTT. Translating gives CASSLMTGGMITGELFF.